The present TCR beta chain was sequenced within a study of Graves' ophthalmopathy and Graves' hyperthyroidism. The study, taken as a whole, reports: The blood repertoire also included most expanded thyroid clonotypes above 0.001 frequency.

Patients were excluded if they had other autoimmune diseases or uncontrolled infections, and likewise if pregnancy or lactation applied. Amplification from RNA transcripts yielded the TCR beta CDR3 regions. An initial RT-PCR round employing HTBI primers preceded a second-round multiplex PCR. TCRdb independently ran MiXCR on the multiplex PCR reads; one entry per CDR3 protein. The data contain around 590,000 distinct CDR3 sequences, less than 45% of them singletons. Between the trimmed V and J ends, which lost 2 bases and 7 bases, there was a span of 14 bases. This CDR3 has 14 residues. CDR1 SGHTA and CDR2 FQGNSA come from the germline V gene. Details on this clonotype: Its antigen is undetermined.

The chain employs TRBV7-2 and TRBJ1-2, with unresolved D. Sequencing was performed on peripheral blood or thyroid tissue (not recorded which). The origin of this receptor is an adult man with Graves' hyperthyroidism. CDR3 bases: TGTGCCAGCAGCTTAAGCACGGGATCAGTTGGCTACACCTTC. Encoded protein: CASSLSTGSVGYTF.